The 13 T cell receptor beta chains below come from one sample, sequenced in a study of T cell changes during pregnancy in multiple sclerosis. TCRdb's table, derived via immunoSEQ multiplex PCR, lists solely in-frame clones and lacks some. The top ten hold approximately 3% of the sample, which has fewer than 35,000 clones, around 90% seen once. Sequencing used CD4+ T cells from peripheral blood mononuclear cells, obtained in the third trimester of pregnancy. The receptors derive from a female donor in good health, enrolled as a control in a pregnancy study.

The chain combines TRBV18 with TRBJ2-4; 9 bases line up with TRBD1. The CDR3 spans 17 residues. From germline, CDR1 is KGHSH and CDR2 LQKENI. The V and J ends lost 3 bases and 8 bases, in that order; junction bases with no gene match: 14. This CDR3 reads CASSPVDRGILHDIQYF. The DNA for the CDR3 is TGTGCCAGCTCACCGGTAGACAGGGGGATTTTACATGACATTCAGTACTTC.

This clone was seen a handful of times. V is TRBV7-8 and J is TRBJ1-6; 8 bases are shared with TRBD1. CDR1 and CDR2 (germline): SGHVS, FQNEAQ. The CDR3 runs 14 residues. V shed 4 bases and J 7 bases; nucleotides not matched to a gene: 3. CDR3 in DNA: TGTGCCAGCAGCTCACAGGGGGGGAATTCACCCCTCCACTTT. It codes for CASSSQGGNSPLHF.

The chain joins TRBV10-2 to TRBJ1-2, with 7 nucleotides matching TRBD1. Trimming at V came to 2 bases and at J to 4 bases, leaving 7 bases not matched to a gene. Per germline, CDR1 WSHSY and CDR2 SAAADI. This CDR3 is built from 15 residues. The CDR3, as DNA: TGCGCCAGCAGTGAGCGACAGGGAAACCTCTATGGCTACACCTTC. Translated: CASSERQGNLYGYTF.

The gene calls are TRBV28 and TRBJ1-2, with D possibly matching TRBD1 (6 bases). The germline gives CDR1 MDHEN, CDR2 SYDVKM. The CDR3 extends over 16 amino acids. Trimming shortened V by 6 bases and J by 8 bases, and 25 bases separated the two germline ends. CDR3 coding DNA: TGTGCCAGCAGCCCCACGGCCCTGGCGGGGGCGAAAGGCTACACCTTC. Its translation: CASSPTALAGAKGYTF.

The chain carries TRBV7-3 and TRBJ2-1, with 10 bases lining up with TRBD1. The V gene's germline CDR1 is SGHTA and CDR2 FQGTGA. V trimming: 6 bases; J trimming: 7 bases; junction bases outside the gene matches: 6. The CDR3 spans 14 residues. CDR3: CASSKDRGRNEQFF. CDR3 in DNA: TGTGCCAGCAGTAAAGACAGGGGGCGAAATGAGCAGTTCTTC.

The chain employs TRBV4-1 and TRBJ2-1; D is perhaps TRBD2 (6 bases). With 4 bases removed from V and 3 bases from J, the gap between germline ends came to 16 bases. This CDR3 is built from 16 residues. Germline V gene lookup returns CDR1 MGHRA and CDR2 YSYEKL. Written as DNA, the CDR3 is TGCGCCAGCAGCCGTATCGGGACTGTTGGCTACAATGAGCAGTTCTTC. Translating it yields CASSRIGTVGYNEQFF.

The chain carries TRBV6-5 and TRBJ2-7; D uncertain. Germline CDR1 and CDR2: MNHEY and SVGAGI. The CDR3 is 13 amino acids. V dropped 4 bases and J dropped 5 bases, with 12 bases sitting between them. The CDR3 nucleotides read TGTGCCAGCAGTTCCGGAGTGAGACACGAGCAGTACTTC. It yields the protein CASSSGVRHEQYF.

The gene calls are TRBV5-8 and TRBJ1-2; 9 positions match TRBD1. The CDR3 runs to 14 residues. Germline CDR1 SGHTS, CDR2 YDEGEE. With V trimmed by 4 bases and J by 5 bases, 6 bases remained unmatched. The CDR3 here is CASSRDRGGYGYTF. For the CDR3, the DNA is TGTGCCAGCAGCCGTGACAGGGGGGGTTATGGCTACACCTTC.

The V and J genes are TRBV19 and TRBJ1-5, with D possibly TRBD1 on 5 matching bases. The germline V and J ends were trimmed by 1 base and 5 bases, with 15 bases remaining between them. This CDR3 is built from 16 residues. Germline V gene data show CDR1 as LNHDA and CDR2 as SQIVND (reference sequence). The DNA for the CDR3 is TGTGCCAGTAGTATAGTTGCGCAGGGTTGGGATCAGCCCCAGCATTTT. Amino acid sequence: CASSIVAQGWDQPQHF.

V and J are TRBV19 and TRBJ1-4; 7 nucleotides match TRBD1. Germline V gives CDR1 LNHDA, CDR2 SQIVND (reference sequence). V lost 11 bases, J lost 3 bases, and 6 bases stayed unmatched. The CDR3 extends over 13 amino acids. The CDR3 loop is CAVEGAANEKLFF. DNA of the CDR3: TGTGCCGTTGAGGGGGCGGCTAATGAAAAACTGTTTTTT.

The chain couples TRBV7-2 to TRBJ2-7; 10 bases align to TRBD2. J lost 7 bases, V lost 3 bases, and 9 bases had no gene match. This CDR3 is 15 amino acids long. Germline-derived CDR1 and CDR2 are SGHTA and FQGNSA. The chain's CDR3 is CASSLTLAGVGEQYF. CDR3 nucleotide sequence: TGTGCCAGCAGCTTGACTCTAGCGGGAGTGGGGGAGCAGTACTTC.

This chain links TRBV28 with TRBJ1-5; 7 positions agree with TRBD1. V was pared by 7 bases and J by 3 bases, with 12 bases of the junction left unmatched. The CDR3 is 16 residues long. CDR1 is MDHEN and CDR2 is SYDVKM in the germline V gene. CDR3 protein: CASTLQGRGLNQPQHF. The CDR3 nucleotides are TGTGCCAGCACCCTCCAAGGAAGGGGGCTCAATCAGCCCCAGCATTTT.

This chain joins TRBV5-1 and TRBJ2-7; D is perhaps TRBD1 (6 bases). The CDR3 runs to 15 residues. CDR1 is SGHRS, CDR2 YFSETQ, per germline. Trimming stripped 4 bases from V and 5 bases from J, with 19 bases between. The CDR3 here is CASSEIGGMSDEQYF. The CDR3 DNA reads as TGCGCCAGCAGCGAAATAGGGGGTATGTCTGACGAGCAGTACTTC.